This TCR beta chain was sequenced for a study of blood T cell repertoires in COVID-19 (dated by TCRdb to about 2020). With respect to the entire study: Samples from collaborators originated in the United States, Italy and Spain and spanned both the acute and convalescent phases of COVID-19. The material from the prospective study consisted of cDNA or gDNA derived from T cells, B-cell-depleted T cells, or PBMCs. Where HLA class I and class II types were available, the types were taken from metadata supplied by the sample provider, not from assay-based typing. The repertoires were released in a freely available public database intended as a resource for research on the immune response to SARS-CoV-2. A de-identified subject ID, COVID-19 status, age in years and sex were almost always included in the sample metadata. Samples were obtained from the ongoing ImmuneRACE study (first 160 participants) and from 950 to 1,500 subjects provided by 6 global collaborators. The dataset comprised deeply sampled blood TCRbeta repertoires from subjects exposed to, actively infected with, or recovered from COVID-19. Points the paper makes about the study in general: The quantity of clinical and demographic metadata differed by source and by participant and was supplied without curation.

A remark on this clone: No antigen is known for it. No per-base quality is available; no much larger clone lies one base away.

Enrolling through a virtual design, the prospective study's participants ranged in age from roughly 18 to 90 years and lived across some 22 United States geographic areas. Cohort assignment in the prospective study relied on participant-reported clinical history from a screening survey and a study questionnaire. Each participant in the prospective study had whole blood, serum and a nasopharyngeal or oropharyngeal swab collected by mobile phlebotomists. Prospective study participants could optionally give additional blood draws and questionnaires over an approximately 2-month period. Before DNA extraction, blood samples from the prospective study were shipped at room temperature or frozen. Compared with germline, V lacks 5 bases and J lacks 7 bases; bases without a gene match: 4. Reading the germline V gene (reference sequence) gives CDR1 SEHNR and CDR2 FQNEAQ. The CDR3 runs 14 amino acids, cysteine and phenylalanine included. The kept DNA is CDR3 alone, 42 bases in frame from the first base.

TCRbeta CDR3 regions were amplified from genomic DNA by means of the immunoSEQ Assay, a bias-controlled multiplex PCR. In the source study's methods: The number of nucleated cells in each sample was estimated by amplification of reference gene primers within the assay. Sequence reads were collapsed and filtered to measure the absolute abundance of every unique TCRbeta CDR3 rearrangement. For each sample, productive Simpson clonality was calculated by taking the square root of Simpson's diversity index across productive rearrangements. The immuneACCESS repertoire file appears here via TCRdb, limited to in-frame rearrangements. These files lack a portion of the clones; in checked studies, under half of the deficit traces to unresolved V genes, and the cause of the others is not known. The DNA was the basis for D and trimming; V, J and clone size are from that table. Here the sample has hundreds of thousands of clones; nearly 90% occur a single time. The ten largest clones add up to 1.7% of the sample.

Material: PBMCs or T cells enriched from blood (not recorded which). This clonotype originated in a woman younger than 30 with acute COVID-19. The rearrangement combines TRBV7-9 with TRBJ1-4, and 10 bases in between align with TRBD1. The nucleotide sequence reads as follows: TGTGCCAGCAGCCCCGGGACAGGGGCTGAAAAACTGTTTTTT. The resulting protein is CASSPGTGAEKLFF.